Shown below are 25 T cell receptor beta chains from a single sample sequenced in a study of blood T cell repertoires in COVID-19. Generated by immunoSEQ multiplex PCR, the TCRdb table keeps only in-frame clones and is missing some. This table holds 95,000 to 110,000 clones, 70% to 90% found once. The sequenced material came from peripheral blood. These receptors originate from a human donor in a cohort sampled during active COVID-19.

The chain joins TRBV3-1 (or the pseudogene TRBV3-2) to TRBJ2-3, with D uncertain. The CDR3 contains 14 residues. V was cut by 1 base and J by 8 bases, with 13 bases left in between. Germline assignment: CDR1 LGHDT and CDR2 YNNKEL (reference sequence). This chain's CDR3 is CASSQGSGTVTQYF. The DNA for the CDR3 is TGTGCCAGCAGCCAAGGGTCCGGTACTGTTACGCAGTATTTT.

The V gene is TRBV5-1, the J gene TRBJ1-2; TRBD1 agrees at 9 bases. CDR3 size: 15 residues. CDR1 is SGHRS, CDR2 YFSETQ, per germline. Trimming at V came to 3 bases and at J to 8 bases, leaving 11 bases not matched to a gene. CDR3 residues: CASSSDRGIGGGYTF. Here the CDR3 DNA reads TGCGCCAGCAGCTCTGACAGGGGGATCGGGGGCGGCTACACCTTC.

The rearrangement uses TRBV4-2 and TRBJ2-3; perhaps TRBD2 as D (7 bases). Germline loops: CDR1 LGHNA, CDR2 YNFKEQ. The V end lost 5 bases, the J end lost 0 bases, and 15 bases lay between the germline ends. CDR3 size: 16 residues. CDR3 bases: TGTGCCAGCAGCAGCCAACGGGGGGCGAGCACAGATACGCAGTATTTT. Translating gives CASSSQRGASTDTQYF.

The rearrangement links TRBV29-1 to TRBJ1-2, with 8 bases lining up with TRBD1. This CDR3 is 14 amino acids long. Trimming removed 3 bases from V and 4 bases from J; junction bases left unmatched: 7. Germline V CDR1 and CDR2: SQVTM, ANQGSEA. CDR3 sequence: CSVEGDRSIYGYTF. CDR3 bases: TGCAGCGTTGAGGGGGACAGGAGCATCTATGGCTACACCTTC.

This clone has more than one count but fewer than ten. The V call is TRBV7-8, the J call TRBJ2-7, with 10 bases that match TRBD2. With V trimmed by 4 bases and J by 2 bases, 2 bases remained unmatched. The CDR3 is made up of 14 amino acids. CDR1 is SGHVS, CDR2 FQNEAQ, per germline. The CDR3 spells CASSWTSGTYEQYF. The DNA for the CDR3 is TGTGCCAGCAGCTGGACTAGCGGAACCTACGAGCAGTACTTC.

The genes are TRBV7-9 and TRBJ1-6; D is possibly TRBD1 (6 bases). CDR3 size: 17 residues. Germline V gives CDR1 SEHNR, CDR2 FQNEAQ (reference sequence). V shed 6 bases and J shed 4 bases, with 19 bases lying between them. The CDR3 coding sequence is TGTGCCAGCAGACAAGGGGGGGGTTCGGGTTATAATTCACCCCTCCACTTT. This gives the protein CASRQGGGSGYNSPLHF.

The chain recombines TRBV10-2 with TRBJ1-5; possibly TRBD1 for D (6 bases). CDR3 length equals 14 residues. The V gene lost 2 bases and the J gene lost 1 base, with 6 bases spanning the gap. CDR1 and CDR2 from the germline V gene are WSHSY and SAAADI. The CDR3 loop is CASSEGQSNQPQHF. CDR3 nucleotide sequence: TGCGCCAGCAGTGAGGGACAGAGCAATCAGCCCCAGCATTTT.

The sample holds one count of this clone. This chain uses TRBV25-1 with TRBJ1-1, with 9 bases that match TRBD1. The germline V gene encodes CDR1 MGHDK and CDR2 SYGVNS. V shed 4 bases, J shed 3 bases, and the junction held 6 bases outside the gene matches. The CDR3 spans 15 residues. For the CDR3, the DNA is TGTGCCAGCAGTGGTACTTGGGACAGGGACACTGAAGCTTTCTTT. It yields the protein CASSGTWDRDTEAFF.

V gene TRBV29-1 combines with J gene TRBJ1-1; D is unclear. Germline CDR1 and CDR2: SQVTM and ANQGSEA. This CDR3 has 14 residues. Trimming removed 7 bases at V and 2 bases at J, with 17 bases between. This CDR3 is CSALLVGGNTEAFF. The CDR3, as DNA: TGCAGCGCCCTACTGGTTGGCGGTAACACTGAAGCTTTCTTT.

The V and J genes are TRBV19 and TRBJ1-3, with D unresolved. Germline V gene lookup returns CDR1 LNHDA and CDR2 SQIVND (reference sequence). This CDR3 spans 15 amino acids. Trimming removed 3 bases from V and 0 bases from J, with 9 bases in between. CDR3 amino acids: CASSIMASSGNTIYF. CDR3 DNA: TGTGCCAGTAGTATTATGGCAAGCTCTGGAAACACCATATATTTT.

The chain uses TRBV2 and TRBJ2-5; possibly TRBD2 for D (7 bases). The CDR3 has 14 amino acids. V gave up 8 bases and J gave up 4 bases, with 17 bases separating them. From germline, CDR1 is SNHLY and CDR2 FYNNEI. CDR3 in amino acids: CASPKGGRGETQYF. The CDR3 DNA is TGTGCCAGCCCGAAGGGGGGGAGAGGAGAGACCCAGTACTTC.

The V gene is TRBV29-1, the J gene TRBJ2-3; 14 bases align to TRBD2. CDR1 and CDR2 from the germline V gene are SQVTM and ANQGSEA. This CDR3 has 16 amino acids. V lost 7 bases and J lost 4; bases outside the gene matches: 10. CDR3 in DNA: TGCAGCGCCAAGTGGGGACTAGCGGGAGCGGCAGATACGCAGTATTTT. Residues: CSAKWGLAGAADTQYF.

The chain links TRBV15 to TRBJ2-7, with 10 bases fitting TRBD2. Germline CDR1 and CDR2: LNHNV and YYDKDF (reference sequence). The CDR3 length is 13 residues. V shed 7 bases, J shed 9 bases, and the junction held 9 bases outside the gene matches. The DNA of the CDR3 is TGTGCCACCACGGCTAGCGGGGGACATAGGCAGTACTTC. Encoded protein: CATTASGGHRQYF.

The CDR3 DNA reads TGTGCCAGCTCATCCGGGACCCAGGGGACTGAAGCTTTCTTT. It yields the protein CASSSGTQGTEAFF. The chain joins TRBV18 to TRBJ1-1, with a possible D match to TRBD1 (6 bases). The CDR3 runs to 14 residues. Germline V CDR1 and CDR2: KGHSH, LQKENI. Trimming left V 5 bases short and J 5 bases short, with 15 bases between.

The CDR3 loop reads CASSLDRAVYNEQFF. The CDR3 bases are TGTGCCAGCAGCTTGGACAGGGCGGTCTACAATGAGCAGTTCTTC. This sequence joins TRBV5-8 and TRBJ2-1, with D tentatively TRBD1 (6 bases). Germline V gene data show CDR1 as SGHTS and CDR2 as YDEGEE. The CDR3 has 15 amino acids. V shed 0 bases and J shed 3 bases, with 10 bases lying between them. Based on the CDR3 plus reference TRBV5-8 and TRBJ2-1, the full variable domain is EAGVTQSPTHLIKTRGQQATLRCSPISGHTSVYWYQQALGLGLQFLLWYDEGEERNRGNFPPRFSGRQFPNYSSELNVNALELEDSALYLCASSLDRAVYNEQFFGPGTRLTVL.

The CDR3 reads CSASLLAGNTDTQYF. CDR3 DNA: TGCAGTGCTAGTTTGCTAGCCGGTAACACAGATACGCAGTATTTT. This chain uses TRBV20-1 with TRBJ2-3; D may be TRBD2 (5 bases). The CDR3 is 15 amino acids. V lost 3 bases to trimming and J lost 2 bases, with 15 bases between them. The germline V gene has CDR1 DFQATT and CDR2 SNEGSKA (reference sequence).

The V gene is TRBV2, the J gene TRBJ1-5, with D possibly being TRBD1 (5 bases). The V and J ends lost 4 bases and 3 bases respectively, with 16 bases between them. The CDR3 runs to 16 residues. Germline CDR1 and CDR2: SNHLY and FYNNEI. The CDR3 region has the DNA TGTGCCAGCAGTGCCGCTGGCAGGGCACCCAATCAGCCCCAGCATTTT. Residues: CASSAAGRAPNQPQHF.

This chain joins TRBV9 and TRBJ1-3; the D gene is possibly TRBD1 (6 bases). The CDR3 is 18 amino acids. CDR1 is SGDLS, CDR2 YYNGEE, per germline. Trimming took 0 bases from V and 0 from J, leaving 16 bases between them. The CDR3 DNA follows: TGTGCCAGCAGCGTAGCGCCGGGACATCGCACCTCTGGAAACACCATATATTTT. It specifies CASSVAPGHRTSGNTIYF.

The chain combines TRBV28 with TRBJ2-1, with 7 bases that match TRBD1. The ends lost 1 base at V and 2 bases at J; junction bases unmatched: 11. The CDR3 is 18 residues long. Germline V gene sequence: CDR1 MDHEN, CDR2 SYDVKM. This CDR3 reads CASSLSPGMGTAYNEQFF. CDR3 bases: TGTGCCAGCAGTTTATCCCCTGGGATGGGGACAGCCTACAATGAGCAGTTCTTC.

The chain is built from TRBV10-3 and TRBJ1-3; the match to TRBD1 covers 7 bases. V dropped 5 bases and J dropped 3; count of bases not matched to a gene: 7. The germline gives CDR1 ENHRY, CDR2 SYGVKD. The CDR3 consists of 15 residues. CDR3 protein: CAISPLTGNGNTIYF. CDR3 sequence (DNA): TGTGCCATCAGTCCCTTGACAGGGAATGGAAACACCATATATTTT.

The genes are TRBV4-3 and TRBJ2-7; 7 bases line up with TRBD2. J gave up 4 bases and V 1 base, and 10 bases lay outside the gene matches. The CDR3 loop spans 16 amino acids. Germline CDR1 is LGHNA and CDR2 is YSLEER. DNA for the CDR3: TGCGCCAGCAGCCAAGGCGTTCGGGGGGAGTGGTACGAGCAGTACTTC. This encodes CASSQGVRGEWYEQYF.

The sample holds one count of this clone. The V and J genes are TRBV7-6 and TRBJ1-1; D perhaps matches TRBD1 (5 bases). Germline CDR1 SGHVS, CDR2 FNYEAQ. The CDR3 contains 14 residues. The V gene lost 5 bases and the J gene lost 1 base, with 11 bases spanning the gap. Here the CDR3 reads CASSRGLTNTEAFF. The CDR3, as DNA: TGTGCCAGCAGCAGGGGACTTACGAACACTGAAGCTTTCTTT.

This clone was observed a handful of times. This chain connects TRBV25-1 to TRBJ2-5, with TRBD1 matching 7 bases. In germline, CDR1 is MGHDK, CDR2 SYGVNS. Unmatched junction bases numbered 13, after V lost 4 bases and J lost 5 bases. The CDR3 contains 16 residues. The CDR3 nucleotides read TGTGCCAGCAGTGCCCGAGGCAGGGGGACGGGGGAGACCCAGTACTTC. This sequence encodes CASSARGRGTGETQYF.

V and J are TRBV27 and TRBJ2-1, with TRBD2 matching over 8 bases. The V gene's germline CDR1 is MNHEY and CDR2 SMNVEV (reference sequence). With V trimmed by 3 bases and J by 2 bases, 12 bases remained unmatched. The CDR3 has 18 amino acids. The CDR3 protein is CASSFFREGGLPYNEQFF. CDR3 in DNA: TGTGCCAGCAGTTTCTTCCGGGAGGGGGGTCTTCCCTACAATGAGCAGTTCTTC.

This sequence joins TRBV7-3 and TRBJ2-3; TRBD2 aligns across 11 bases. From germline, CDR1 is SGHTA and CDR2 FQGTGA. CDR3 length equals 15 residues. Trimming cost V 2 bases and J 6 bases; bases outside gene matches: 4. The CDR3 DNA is TGTGCCAGCAGCTTAGGGACTAGCGGTGGGGATACGCAGTATTTT. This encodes CASSLGTSGGDTQYF.